This record covers a single T cell receptor beta chain. Its ends do not fully match the called genes, so a read error is possible. Germline lookup yields CDR1 SNHLY and CDR2 FYNNEI. The CDR3 is made up of 15 amino acids. The sample comes from a study of blood T cell repertoires in COVID-19. Some clones are missing from TCRdb's copy, which holds only in-frame ones; the method was immunoSEQ multiplex PCR. The sample consists of around 140,000 clones, about nine tenths of them appearing once. This receptor was taken from a man aged 55-75 years who had recovered from COVID-19. This chain links TRBV2 with TRBJ2-1; 7 bases match TRBD2. The source material was PBMCs or T cells enriched from blood (not recorded which). The CDR3 loop reads CASKRSGTSFNEQFF. CDR3 in DNA: TGTGCCAGCAAAAGGAGCGGGACCTCCTTCAATGAGCAGTTCTTC.